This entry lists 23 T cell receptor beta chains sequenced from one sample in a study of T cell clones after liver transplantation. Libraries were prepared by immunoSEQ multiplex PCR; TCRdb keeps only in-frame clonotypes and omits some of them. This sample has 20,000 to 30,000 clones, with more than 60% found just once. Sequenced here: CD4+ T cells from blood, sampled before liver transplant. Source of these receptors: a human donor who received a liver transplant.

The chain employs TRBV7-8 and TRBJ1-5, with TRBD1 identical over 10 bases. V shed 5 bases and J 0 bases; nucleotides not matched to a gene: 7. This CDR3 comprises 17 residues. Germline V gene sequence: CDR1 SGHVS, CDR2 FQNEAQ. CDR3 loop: CASSPGTGATSNQPQHF. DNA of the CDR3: TGTGCCAGCAGCCCAGGGACAGGGGCCACTAGCAATCAGCCCCAGCATTTT.

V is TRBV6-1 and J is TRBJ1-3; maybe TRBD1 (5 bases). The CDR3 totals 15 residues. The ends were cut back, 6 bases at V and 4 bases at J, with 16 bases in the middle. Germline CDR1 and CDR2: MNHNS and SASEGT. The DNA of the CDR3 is TGTGCCAGCAGCTCCGTCCCAGGGAGAGGAAACACCATATATTTT. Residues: CASSSVPGRGNTIYF.

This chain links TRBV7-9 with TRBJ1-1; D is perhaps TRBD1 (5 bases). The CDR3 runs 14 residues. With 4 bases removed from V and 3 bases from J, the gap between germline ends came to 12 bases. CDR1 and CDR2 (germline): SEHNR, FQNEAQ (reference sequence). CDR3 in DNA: TGTGCCAGCAGCTCTAGAGCGACAGACACTGAAGCTTTCTTT. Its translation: CASSSRATDTEAFF.

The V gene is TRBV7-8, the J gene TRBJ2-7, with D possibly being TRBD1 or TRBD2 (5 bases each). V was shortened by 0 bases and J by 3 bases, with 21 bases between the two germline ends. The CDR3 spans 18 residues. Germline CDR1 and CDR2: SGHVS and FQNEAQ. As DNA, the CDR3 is TGTGCCAGCAGCTTAGCGAGGGCAGGGCTAACGAAGGACTACGAGCAGTACTTC. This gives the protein CASSLARAGLTKDYEQYF.

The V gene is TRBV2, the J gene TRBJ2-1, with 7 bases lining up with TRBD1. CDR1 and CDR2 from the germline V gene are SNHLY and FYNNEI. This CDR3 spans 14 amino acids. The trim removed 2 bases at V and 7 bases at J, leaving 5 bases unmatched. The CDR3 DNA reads TGTGCCAGCAGTGAAAGTCAGGGGGATAATGAGCAGTTCTTC. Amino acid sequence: CASSESQGDNEQFF.

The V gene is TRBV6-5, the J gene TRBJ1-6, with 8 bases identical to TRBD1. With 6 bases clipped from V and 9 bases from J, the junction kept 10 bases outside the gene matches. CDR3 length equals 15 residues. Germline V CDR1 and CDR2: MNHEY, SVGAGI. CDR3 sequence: CASRIGDRTTSPLHF. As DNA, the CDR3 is TGTGCCAGCAGAATTGGGGACAGGACGACTTCACCCCTCCACTTT.

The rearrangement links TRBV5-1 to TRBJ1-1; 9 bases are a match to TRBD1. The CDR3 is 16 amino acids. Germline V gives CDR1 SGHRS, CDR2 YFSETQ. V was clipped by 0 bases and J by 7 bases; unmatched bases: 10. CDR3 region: CASSLEGTGRGFEAFF. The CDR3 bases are TGCGCCAGCAGCTTGGAAGGGACAGGGCGGGGTTTTGAAGCTTTCTTT.

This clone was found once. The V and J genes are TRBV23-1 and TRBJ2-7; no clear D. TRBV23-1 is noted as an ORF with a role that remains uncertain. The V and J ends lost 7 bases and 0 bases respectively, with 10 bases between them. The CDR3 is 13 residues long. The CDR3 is CASKTESSYEQYV. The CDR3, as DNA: TGCGCCAGCAAAACTGAGAGCTCCTACGAGCAGTACGTC.

The CDR3 region is CASSSQSGVYNEQFF. The CDR3 DNA follows: TGTGCCAGCAGCTCGCAGAGCGGGGTCTACAATGAGCAGTTCTTC. The genes are TRBV7-2 and TRBJ2-1; 7 nucleotides match TRBD2. The CDR3 has 15 residues. V lost 4 bases and J lost 3; bases outside the gene matches: 6. CDR1 is SGHTA and CDR2 is FQGNSA in the germline V gene. The full variable domain, rest sourced from reference TRBV7-2 and TRBJ2-1, is GAGVSQSPSNKVTEKGKDVELRCDPISGHTALYWYRQSLGQGLEFLIYFQGNSAPDKSGLPSDRFSAERTGGSVSTLTIQRTQQEDSAVYLCASSSQSGVYNEQFFGPGTRLTVL.

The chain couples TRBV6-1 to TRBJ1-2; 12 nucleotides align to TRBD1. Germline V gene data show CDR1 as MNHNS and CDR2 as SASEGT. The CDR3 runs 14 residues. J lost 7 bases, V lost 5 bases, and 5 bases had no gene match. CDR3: CASSSGTGGFGYTF. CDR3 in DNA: TGTGCCAGCAGTTCTGGGACAGGGGGCTTTGGCTACACCTTC.

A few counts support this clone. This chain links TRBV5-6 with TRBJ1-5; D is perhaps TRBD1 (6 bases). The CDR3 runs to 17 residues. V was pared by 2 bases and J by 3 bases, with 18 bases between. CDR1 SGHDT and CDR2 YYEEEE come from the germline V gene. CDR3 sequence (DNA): TGTGCCAGCAGCTTCGCCAGGGGCGGGTGGGACAATCAGCCCCAGCATTTT. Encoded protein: CASSFARGGWDNQPQHF.

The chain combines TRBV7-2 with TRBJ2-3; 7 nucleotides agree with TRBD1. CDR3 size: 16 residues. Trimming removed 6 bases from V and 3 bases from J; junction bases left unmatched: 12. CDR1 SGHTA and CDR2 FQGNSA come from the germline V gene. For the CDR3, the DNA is TGTGCCAGCAGTTTAATGACAGGGCGTGGTACAGATACGCAGTATTTT. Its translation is CASSLMTGRGTDTQYF.

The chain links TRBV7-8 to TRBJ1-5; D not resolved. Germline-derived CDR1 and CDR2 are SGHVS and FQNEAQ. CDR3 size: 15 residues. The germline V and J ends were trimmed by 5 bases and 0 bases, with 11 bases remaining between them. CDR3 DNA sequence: TGTGCCAGCAGCCTTGGGGAGTATAGCAATCAGCCCCAGCATTTT. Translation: CASSLGEYSNQPQHF.

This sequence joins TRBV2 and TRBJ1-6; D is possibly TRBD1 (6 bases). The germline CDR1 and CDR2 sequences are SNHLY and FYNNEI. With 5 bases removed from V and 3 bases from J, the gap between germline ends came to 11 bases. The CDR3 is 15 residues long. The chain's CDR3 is CASSIRDNYNSPLHF. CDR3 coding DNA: TGTGCCAGCAGTATCCGGGACAACTATAATTCACCCCTCCACTTT.

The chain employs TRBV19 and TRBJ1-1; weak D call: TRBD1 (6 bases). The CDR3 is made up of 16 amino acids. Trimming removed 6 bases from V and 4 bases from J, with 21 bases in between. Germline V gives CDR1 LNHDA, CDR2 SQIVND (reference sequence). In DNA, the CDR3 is TGTGCCAGTAGCCCTTGGCAGGGGTTAGGCGGCACTGAAGCTTTCTTT. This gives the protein CASSPWQGLGGTEAFF.

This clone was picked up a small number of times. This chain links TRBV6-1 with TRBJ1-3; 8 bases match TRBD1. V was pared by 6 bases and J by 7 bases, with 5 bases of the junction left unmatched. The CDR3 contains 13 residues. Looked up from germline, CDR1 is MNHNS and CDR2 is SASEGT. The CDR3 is CASRFQGANTIYF. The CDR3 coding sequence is TGTGCCAGCAGATTCCAGGGGGCGAACACCATATATTTT.

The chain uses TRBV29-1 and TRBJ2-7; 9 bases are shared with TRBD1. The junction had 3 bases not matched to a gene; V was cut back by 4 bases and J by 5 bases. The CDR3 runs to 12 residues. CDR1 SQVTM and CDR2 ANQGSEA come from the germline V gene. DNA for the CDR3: TGCAGCGTTGGGACAGGGGTCCACGAGCAGTACTTC. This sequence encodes CSVGTGVHEQYF.

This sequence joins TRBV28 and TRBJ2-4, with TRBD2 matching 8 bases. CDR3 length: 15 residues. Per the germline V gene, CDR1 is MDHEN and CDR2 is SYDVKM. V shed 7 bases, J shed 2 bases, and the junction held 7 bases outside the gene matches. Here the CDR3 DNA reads TGTGCCAGCACACCGGGACTAGGGTCCAAAAACATTCAGTACTTC. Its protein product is CASTPGLGSKNIQYF.

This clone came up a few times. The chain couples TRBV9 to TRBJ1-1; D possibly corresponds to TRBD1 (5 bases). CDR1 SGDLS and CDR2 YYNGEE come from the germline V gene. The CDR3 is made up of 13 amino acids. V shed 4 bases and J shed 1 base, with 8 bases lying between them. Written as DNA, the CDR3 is TGTGCCAGCAGCTTAGGACAGAACACTGAAGCTTTCTTT. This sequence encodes CASSLGQNTEAFF.

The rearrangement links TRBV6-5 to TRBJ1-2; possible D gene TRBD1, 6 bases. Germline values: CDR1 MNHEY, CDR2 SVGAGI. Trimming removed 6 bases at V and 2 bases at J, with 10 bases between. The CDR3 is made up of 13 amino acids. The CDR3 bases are TGTGCCAGCAGAACAGACAGGAACTATGGCTACACCTTC. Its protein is CASRTDRNYGYTF.

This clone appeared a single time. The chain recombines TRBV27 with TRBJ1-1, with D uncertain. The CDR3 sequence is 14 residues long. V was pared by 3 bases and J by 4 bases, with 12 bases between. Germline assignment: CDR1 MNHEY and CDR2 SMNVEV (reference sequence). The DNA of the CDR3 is TGTGCCAGCAGTTTCCTGGGAATGAGCACTGAAGCTTTCTTT. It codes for CASSFLGMSTEAFF.

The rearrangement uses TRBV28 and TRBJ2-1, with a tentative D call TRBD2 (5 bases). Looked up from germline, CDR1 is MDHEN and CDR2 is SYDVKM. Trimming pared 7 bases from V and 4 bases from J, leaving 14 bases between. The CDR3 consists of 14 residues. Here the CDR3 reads CASITSGKYNEQFF. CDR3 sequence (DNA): TGTGCCAGCATCACAAGCGGAAAGTACAATGAGCAGTTCTTC.

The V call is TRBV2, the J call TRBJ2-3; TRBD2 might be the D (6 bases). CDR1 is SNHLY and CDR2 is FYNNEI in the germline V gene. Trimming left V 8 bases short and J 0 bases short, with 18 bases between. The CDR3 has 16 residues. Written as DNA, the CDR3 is TGTGCCAGCGGGTCCTCAGCGGGCTCTAGCACAGATACGCAGTATTTT. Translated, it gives CASGSSAGSSTDTQYF.